This T cell receptor (beta chain) was retrieved from a study of shared clonotypes between healthy human individuals. Study results and limitations: Clonotypes not shared had lower generation probabilities than those common to all four donors.

Trimming removed 1 base from V and 3 bases from J; junction bases left unmatched: 5. The germline CDR1 and CDR2 sequences are SGHAT and FQNNGV. This CDR3 region has 16 residues. Profiled with immunoSEQ multiplex PCR; TCRdb holds only in-frame clones, not every one. Seen here are about 2.1 million clones, 85% to 95% observed once, and the top ten hold about 1.6%. With regard to this clone: What it binds is not known.

Cells designated naive CD8 were CD45RO-negative and were positively selected for CCR7, with terminally differentiated effector memory CD45RA+ cells excluded. The sequence derives from a young man in good health. Some clones in this sample may be carry-over from other donors' samples. The V call is TRBV11-2, the J call TRBJ2-7; 11 bases align to TRBD2. Sequencing input: naive CD8+ T cells from PBMCs. The DNA for the CDR3 is TGTGCCAGCAGCTTAGGCTCTAGCGGGAGGATCTACGAGCAGTACTTC. This translates into CASSLGSSGRIYEQYF.